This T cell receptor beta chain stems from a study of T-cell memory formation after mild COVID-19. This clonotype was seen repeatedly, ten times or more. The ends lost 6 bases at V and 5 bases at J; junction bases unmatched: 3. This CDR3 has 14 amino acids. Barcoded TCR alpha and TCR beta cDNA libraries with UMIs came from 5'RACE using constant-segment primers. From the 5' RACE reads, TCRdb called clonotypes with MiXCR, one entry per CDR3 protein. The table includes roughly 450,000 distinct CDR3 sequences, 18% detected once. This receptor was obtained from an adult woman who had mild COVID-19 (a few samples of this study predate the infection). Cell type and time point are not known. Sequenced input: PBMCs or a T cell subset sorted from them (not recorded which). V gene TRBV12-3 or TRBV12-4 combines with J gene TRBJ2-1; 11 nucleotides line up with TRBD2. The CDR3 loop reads CASRASGGNNEQFF. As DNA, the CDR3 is TGTGCCAGCAGGGCTAGCGGGGGGAACAATGAGCAGTTCTTC.